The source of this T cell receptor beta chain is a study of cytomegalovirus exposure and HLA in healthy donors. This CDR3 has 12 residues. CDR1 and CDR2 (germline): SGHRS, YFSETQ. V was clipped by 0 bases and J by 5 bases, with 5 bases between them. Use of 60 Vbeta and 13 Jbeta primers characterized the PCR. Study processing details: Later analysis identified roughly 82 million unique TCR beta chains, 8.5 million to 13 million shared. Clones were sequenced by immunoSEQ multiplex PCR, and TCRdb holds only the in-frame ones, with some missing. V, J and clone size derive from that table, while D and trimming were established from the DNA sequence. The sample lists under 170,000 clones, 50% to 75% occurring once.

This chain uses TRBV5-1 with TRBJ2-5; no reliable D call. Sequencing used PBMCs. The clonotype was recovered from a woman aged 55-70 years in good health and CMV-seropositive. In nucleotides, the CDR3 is TGCGCCAGCAGCTTGGCCCGGGAGACCCAGTACTTC. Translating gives CASSLARETQYF.